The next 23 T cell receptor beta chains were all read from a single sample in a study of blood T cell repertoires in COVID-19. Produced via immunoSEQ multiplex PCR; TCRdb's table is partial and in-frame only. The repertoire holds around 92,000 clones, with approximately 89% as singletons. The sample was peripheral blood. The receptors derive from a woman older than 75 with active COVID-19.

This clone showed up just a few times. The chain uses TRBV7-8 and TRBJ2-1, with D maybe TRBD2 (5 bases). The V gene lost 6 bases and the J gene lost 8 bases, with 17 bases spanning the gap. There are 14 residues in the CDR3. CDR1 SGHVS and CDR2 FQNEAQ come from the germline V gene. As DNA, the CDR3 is TGTGCCAGCAGTTGGGAGACGCAGCTCGATGAGCAGTTCTTC. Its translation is CASSWETQLDEQFF. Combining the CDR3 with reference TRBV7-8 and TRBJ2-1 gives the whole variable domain GAGVSQSPRYKVAKRGQDVALRCDPISGHVSLFWYQQALGQGPEFLTYFQNEAQLDKSGLPSDRFFAERPEGSVSTLKIQRTQQEDSAVYLCASSWETQLDEQFFGPGTRLTVL.

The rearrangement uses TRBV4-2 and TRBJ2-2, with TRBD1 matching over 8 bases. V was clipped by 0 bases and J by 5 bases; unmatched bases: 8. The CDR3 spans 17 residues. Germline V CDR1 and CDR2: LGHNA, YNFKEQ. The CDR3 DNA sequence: TGTGCCAGCAGCCAAGATTTAGGACAGGGCGGAACCGGGGAGCTGTTTTTT. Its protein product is CASSQDLGQGGTGELFF.

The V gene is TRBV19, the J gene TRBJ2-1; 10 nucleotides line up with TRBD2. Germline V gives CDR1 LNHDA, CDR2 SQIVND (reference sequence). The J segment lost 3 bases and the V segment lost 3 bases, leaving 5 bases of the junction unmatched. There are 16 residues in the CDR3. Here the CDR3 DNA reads TGTGCCAGTAGTATTTTAGCGGGAGGAAACTACAATGAGCAGTTCTTC. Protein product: CASSILAGGNYNEQFF.

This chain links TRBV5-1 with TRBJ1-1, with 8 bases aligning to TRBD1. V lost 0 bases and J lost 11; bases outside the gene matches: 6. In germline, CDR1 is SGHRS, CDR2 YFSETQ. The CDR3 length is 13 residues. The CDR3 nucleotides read TGCGCCAGCAGCTTGGGGCAGGGGGCTGGGGCTTTCTTT. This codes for CASSLGQGAGAFF. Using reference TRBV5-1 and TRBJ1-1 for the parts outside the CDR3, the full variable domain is KAGVTQTPRYLIKTRGQQVTLSCSPISGHRSVSWYQQTPGQGLQFLFEYFSETQRNKGNFPGRFSGRQFSNSRSEMNVSTLELGDSALYLCASSLGQGAGAFFGQGTRLTVV.

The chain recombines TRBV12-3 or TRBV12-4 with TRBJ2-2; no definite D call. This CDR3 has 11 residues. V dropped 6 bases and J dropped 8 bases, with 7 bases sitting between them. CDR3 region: CASRNRGELFF. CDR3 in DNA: TGTGCCAGCAGGAACCGGGGGGAGCTGTTTTTT.

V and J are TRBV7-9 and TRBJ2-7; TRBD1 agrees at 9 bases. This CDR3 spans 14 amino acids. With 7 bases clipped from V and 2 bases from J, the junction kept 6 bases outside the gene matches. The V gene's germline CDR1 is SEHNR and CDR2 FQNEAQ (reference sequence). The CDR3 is CASTRTGATYEQYF. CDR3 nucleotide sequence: TGTGCCAGCACCCGGACAGGGGCCACCTACGAGCAGTACTTC.

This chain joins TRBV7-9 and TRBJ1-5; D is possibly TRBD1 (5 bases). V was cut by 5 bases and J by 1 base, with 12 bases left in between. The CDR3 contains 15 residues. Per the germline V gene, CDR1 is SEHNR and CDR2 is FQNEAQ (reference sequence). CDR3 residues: CASSPGGGSNQPQHF. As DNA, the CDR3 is TGTGCCAGCAGCCCGGGCGGGGGAAGCAATCAGCCCCAGCATTTT. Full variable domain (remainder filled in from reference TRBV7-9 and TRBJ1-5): DTGVSQNPRHKITKRGQNVTFRCDPISEHNRLYWYRQTLGQGPEFLTYFQNEAQLEKSRLLSDRFSAERPKGSFSTLEIQRTEQGDSAMYLCASSPGGGSNQPQHFGDGTRLSIL.

As DNA, the CDR3 is TGCGCCAGCACCACAACAGGGTTCAATGGCTACACCTTC. This gives the protein CASTTTGFNGYTF. The chain has TRBV5-1 and TRBJ1-2; possibly TRBD1 for D (6 bases). CDR3 size: 13 residues. Germline CDR1 and CDR2: SGHRS and YFSETQ. Trimming stripped 6 bases from V and 6 bases from J, with 15 bases between.

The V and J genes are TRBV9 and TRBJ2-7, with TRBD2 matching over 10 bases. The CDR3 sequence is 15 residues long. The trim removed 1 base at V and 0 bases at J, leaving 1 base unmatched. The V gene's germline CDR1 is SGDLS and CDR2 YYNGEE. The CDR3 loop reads CASSVSGRASYEQYF. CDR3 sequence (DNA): TGTGCCAGCAGCGTAAGCGGGAGGGCCTCCTACGAGCAGTACTTC.

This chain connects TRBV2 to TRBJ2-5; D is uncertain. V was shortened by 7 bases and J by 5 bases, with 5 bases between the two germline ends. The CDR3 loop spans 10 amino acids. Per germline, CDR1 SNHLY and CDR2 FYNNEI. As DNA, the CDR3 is TGTGCCAGCATATTGGAGACCCAGTACTTC. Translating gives CASILETQYF.

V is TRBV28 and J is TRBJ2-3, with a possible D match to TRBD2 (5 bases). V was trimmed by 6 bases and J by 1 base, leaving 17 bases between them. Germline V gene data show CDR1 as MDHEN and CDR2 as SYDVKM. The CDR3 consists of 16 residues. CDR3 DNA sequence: TGTGCCAGCAGCCCTTACGTGGGAGTACGCACAGATACGCAGTATTTT. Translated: CASSPYVGVRTDTQYF.

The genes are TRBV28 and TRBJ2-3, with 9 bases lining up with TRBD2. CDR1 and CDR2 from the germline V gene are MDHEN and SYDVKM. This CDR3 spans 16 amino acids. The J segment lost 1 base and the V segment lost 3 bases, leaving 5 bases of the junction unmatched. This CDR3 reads CASSFIAGAGTDTQYF. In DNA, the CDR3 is TGTGCCAGCAGTTTCATAGCGGGAGCGGGCACAGATACGCAGTATTTT.

For the CDR3, the DNA is TGTGCCAGCAGCTCCACCGGCACGAGGAGAGAGACCCAGTACTTC. It specifies CASSSTGTRRETQYF. The V call is TRBV7-7, the J call TRBJ2-5, with D uncertain. Germline CDR1 SSHAT, CDR2 FNYEAQ (reference sequence). The V end lost 4 bases, the J end lost 4 bases, and 16 bases lay between the germline ends. The CDR3 sequence is 15 residues long.

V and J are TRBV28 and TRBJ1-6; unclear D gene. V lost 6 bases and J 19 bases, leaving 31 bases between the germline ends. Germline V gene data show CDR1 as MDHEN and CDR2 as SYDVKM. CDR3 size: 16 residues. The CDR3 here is CASSPPSGERSRSLHF. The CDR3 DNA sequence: TGTGCCAGCAGCCCCCCGAGCGGGGAACGCTCCCGTTCATTGCACTTT.

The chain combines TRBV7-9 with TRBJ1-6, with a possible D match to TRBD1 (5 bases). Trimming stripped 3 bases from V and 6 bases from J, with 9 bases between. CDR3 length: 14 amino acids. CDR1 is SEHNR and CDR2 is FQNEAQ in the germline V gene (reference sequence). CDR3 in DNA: TGTGCCAGCAGCTTCAGGGCTACTAATTCACCCCTCCACTTT. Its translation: CASSFRATNSPLHF. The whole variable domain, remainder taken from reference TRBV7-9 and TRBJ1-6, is DTGVSQNPRHKITKRGQNVTFRCDPISEHNRLYWYRQTLGQGPEFLTYFQNEAQLEKSRLLSDRFSAERPKGSFSTLEIQRTEQGDSAMYLCASSFRATNSPLHFGNGTRLTVT.

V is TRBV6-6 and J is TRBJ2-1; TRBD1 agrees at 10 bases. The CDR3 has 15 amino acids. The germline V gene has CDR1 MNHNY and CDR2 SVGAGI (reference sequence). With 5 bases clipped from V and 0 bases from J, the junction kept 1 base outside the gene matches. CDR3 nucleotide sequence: TGTGCCAGCAGTCGACAGGGGGCCTCCTACAATGAGCAGTTCTTC. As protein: CASSRQGASYNEQFF.

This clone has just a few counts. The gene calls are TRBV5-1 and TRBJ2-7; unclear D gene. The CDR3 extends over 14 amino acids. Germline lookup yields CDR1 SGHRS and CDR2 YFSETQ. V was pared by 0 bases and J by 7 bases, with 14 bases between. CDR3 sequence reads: CASSLGLVGLEQYF. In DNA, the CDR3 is TGCGCCAGCAGCTTGGGGCTAGTAGGTTTGGAGCAGTACTTC.

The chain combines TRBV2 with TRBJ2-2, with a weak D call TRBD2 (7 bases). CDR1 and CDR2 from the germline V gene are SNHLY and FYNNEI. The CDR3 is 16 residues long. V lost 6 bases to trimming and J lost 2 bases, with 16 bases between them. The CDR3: CASSVLGGGNTGELFF. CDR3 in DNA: TGTGCCAGCAGCGTCTTGGGCGGGGGCAACACCGGGGAGCTGTTTTTT. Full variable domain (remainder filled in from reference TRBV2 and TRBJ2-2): EPEVTQTPSHQVTQMGQEVILRCVPISNHLYFYWYRQILGQKVEFLVSFYNNEISEKSEIFDDQFSVERPDGSNFTLKIRSTKLEDSAMYFCASSVLGGGNTGELFFGEGSRLTVL.

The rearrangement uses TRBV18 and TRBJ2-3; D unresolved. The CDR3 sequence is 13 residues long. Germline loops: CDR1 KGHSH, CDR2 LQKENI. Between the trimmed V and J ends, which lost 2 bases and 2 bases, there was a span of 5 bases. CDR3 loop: CASSPSNTDTQYF. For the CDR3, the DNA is TGTGCCAGCTCACCATCCAACACAGATACGCAGTATTTT. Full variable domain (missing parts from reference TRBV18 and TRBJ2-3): NAGVMQNPRHLVRRRGQEARLRCSPMKGHSHVYWYRQLPEEGLKFMVYLQKENIIDESGMPKERFSAEFPKEGPSILRIQQVVRGDSAAYFCASSPSNTDTQYFGPGTRLTVL.

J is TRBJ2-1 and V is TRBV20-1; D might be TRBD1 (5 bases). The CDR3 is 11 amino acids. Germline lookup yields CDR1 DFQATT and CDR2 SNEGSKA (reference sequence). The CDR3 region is CSCSSQGEQFF. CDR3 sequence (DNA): TGCAGCTGTTCAAGTCAGGGTGAGCAGTTCTTC.

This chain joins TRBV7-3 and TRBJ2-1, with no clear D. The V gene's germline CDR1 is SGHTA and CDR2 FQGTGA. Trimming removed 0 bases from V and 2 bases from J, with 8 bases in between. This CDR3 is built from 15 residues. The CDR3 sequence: CASSLTGDAYNEQFF. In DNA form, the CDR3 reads TGTGCCAGCAGCTTAACAGGAGACGCCTACAATGAGCAGTTCTTC.

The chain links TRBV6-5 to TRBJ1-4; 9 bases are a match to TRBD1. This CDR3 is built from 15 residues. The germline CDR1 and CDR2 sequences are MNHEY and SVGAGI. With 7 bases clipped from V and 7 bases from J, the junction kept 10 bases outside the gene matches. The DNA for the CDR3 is TGTGCCAGCACGGGACAGGGTTTCAGGATTGAAAAACTGTTTTTT. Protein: CASTGQGFRIEKLFF.

CDR3 region: CASSGTSGIGETQYF. CDR3 coding DNA: TGTGCCAGTAGCGGGACTAGCGGGATCGGAGAGACCCAGTACTTC. V usage is TRBV19 and J usage is TRBJ2-5, with 13 positions matching TRBD2. V shed 6 bases, J shed 4 bases, and the junction held 5 bases outside the gene matches. Germline V gene data show CDR1 as LNHDA and CDR2 as SQIVND (reference sequence). The CDR3 extends over 15 amino acids.